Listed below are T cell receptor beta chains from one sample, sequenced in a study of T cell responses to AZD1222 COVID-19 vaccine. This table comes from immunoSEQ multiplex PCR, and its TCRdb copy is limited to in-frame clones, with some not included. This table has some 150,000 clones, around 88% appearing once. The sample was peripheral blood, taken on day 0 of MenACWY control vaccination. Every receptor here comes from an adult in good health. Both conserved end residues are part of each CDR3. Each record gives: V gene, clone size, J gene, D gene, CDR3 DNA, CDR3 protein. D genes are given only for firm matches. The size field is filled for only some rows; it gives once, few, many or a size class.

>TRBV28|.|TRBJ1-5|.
TGTGCCAGCAGTTTATCCCCCGACAGTTTTTCCGCTTGGCCCCAGCATTTT
CASSLSPDSFSAWPQHF
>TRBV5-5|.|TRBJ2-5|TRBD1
TGTGCCAGCAGCCTTTATCCAAGACAGGGGGCGGAGGAGACCCAGTACTTC
CASSLYPRQGAEETQYF
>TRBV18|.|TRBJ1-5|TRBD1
TGTGCCAGCTCACCCGCAGGGGGCGGTCAGCCCCAGCATTTT
CASSPAGGGQPQHF
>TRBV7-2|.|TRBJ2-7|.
TGTGCCAGCAGCTCGAGGACGGCCTTCTGGGAGCAGTACTTC
CASSSRTAFWEQYF
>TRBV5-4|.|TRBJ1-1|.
TGTGCCAGCAGCCCGGGACACAACACTGAAGCTTTCTTT
CASSPGHNTEAFF
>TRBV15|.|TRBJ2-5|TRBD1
TGTGCCACCAGCAGAGACACCGGGACAGGGGCACTGACCCAGTACTTC
CATSRDTGTGALTQYF
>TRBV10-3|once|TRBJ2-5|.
TGTGCCATCAGTGAGGCGGGCGATAGCAGGGAGACCCAGTACTTC
CAISEAGDSRETQYF
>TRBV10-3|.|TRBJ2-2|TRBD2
TGTGCCATCGGACTAGCTCCCGGGGAGCTGTTTTTT
CAIGLAPGELFF
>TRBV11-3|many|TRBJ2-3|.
TGTGCCAGCAGCCAGTCCACAGCAACAGATACGCAGTATTTT
CASSQSTATDTQYF
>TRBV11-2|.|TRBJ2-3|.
TGTGCCAGCAGCTCCGTTTCCACAGATACGCAGTATTTT
CASSSVSTDTQYF
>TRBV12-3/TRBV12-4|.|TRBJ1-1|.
TGTGCCAGCAGTTCCCAGGAGTCCACTGAAGCTTTCTTT
CASSSQESTEAFF
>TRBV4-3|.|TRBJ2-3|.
TGCGCCAGCAGCCAACGGACATCTCCCACAGATACGCAGTATTTT
CASSQRTSPTDTQYF
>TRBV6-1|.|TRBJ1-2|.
TGTGCCAGCAGTGAAGGGCCCCAGGGCTACACCTTC
CASSEGPQGYTF
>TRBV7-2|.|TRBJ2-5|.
TGTGCCAGCAGCTCAACATGGCAAGAGACCCAGTACTTC
CASSSTWQETQYF
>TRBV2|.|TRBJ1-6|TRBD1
TGTGCCAGCAGTTCGGACAGGCGTTATTCACCCCTCCACTTT
CASSSDRRYSPLHF
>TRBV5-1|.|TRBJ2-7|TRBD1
TGCGCCAGCAGCTTGTGGGGACAGGGGGGCGAGCAGTACTTC
CASSLWGQGGEQYF
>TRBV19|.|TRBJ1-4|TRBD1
TGTGCCAGTTCCGGGACAGGGAATGAAAAACTGTTTTTT
CASSGTGNEKLFF
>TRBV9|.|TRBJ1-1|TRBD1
TGTGCCAGCAGCGTTTCGGACAGGGACGGCACTGAAGCTTTCTTT
CASSVSDRDGTEAFF
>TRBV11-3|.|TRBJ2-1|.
TGTGCCAGCAGCTTCCAACCCGGAGAGGGCGAGCAGTTCTTC
CASSFQPGEGEQFF
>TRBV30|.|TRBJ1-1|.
TGTGCCTGGAGGAGACTGGTGGGGACTGAAGCTTTCTTT
CAWRRLVGTEAFF
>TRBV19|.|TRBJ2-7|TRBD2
TGTGCCAGTAGTATGCAACTACTAGCGGGAGGGACTTCCGAGCAGTACTTC
CASSMQLLAGGTSEQYF
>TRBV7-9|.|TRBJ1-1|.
TGTGCCAGCAGCTCCGAGCAGGACGGCCTAAAAACTTTCTTT
CASSSEQDGLKTFF
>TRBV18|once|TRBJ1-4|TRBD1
TGTGCCAGCTCACCGTTCGGGACAGCTTATGAAAAACTGTTTTTT
CASSPFGTAYEKLFF
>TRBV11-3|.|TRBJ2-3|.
TGTGCCAGCAGCTTAAAAGCGAGTAATACGCAGTATTTT
CASSLKASNTQYF
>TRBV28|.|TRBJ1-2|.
TGTGCCAGCAGCTCCGGACGAGTCTATGGCTACACCTTC
CASSSGRVYGYTF
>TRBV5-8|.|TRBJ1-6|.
TGTGCCAGCAGTTCCCACGGAATAAATTCACCCCTCCACTTT
CASSSHGINSPLHF
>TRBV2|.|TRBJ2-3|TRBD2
TGTGCCAGCACCCCTTGGGGAGCGGGGCCAGATACGCAGTATTTT
CASTPWGAGPDTQYF
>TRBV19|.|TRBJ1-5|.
TGTGCCAGTAGTACCCGGGTTCAGCCCCAGCATTTT
CASSTRVQPQHF
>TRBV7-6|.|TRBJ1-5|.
TGTGCCAGGTGGGGGGGGCTGGGGCAGCCCCAGCATTTT
CARWGGLGQPQHF
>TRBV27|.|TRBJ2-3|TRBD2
TGTGCCAGCAGCTCGTCACTAGCGGGAGAAACAGATACGCAGTATTTT
CASSSSLAGETDTQYF
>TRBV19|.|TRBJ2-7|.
TGTGCCACCGGGGTGGGGTACGAGCAGTACTTC
CATGVGYEQYF
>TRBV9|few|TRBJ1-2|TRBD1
TGTGCCAGCAGCGTAGCTGGGACAGCGGGTGGCTACACCTTC
CASSVAGTAGGYTF
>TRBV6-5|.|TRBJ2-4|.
TGTGCCAGCAGGACAGCGAAAAACATTCAGTACTTC
CASRTAKNIQYF
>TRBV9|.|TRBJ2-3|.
TGTGCCAGCAGCCCCTCCCTGAAAACAGATACGCAGTATTTT
CASSPSLKTDTQYF
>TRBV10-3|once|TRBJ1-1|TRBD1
TGTGCCATCAGTGGACAGGGAACTGAAGCTTTCTTT
CAISGQGTEAFF
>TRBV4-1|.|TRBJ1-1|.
TGCGCCAGCAGCCAAGCCCCCAGGGGTCGAGGCACTGAAGCTTTCTTT
CASSQAPRGRGTEAFF
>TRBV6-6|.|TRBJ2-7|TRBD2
TGTGCCAGCAGTCCCTCGGGAGGGCTCGAGCAGTACTTC
CASSPSGGLEQYF